A single T cell receptor (beta chain) is shown here with its context. The CDR3 has 13 amino acids. Deletions cut 6 bases from V and 7 bases from J, with 13 bases between. Germline V gene data show CDR1 as MNHEY and CDR2 as SMNVEV (reference sequence). This entry belongs to a study of blood T cell repertoires in COVID-19. Sequenced by immunoSEQ multiplex PCR; TCRdb stores in-frame clones only, minus some. The profile shows more than 100,000 clones, 70% to 90% of them singletons. The sequencing input was peripheral blood. The chain is built from TRBV27 and TRBJ1-5; D possibly corresponds to TRBD1 (6 bases). The sequence came from a man aged 70 or older with active COVID-19. The CDR3 DNA reads TGTGCCAGCAGCCAACGGGACAACCAGCCCCAGCATTTT. Translating gives CASSQRDNQPQHF.